This T cell receptor beta chain appears in the sequencing data of a study of cytomegalovirus exposure and HLA in healthy donors. Between the trimmed V and J ends, which lost 0 bases and 3 bases, there was a span of 21 bases. Germline V lookup: CDR1 GTSNPN, CDR2 SVGIG (reference sequence). CDR3 size: 18 residues. The PCR contained 60 Vbeta and 13 Jbeta primers. TCRdb's copy holds only in-frame clones and misses some; the assay was immunoSEQ multiplex PCR. The table includes 250,000 to 350,000 clones, over 85% detected once. V usage is TRBV30 and J usage is TRBJ1-5; a weak D match, TRBD1 (6 bases). The TCR sequence derives from a woman aged 18 to 35 in good health and CMV-seronegative. Specimen: PBMCs. The CDR3 DNA reads as TGTGCCTGGAGTGTCCCTACCTCCCCCGACAGGCACAATCAGCCCCAGCATTTT. This sequence encodes CAWSVPTSPDRHNQPQHF.